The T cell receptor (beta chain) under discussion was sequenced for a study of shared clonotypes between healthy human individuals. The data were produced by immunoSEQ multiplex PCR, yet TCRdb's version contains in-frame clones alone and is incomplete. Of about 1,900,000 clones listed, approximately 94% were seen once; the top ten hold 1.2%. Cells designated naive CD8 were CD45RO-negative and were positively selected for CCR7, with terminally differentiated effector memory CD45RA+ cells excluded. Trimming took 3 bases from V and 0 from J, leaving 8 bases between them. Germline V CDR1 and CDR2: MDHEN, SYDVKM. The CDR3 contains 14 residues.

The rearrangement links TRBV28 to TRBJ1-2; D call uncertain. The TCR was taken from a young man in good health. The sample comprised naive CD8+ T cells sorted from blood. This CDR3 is CASSFRLTNYGYTF. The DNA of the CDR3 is TGTGCCAGCAGTTTCAGACTCACTAACTATGGCTACACCTTC.